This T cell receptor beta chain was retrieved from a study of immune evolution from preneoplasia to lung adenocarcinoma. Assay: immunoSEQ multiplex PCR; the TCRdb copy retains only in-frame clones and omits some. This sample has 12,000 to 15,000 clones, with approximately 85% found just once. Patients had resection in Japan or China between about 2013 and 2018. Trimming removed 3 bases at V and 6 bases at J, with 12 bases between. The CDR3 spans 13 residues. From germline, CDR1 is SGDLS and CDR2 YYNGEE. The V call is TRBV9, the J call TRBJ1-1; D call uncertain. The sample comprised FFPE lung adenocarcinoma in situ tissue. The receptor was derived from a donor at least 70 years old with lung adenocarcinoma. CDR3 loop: CASSAGPNAEAFF. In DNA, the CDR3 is TGTGCCAGCAGCGCGGGTCCAAACGCTGAAGCTTTCTTT.